The TCR beta chain described here comes from a study of T-cell memory formation after mild COVID-19. In the study overall: Largely donor-specific sequence clusters came from two donors. Regarding the study as a whole: Day 15 to 85 contractors were CD4/CD8 balanced; later expanders leaned CD4+. Shrinking CD4+ clones were chiefly CM and EM; CD8+ ones were chiefly EMRA.

This CDR3 comprises 14 residues. Germline assignment: CDR1 SGDLS and CDR2 YYNGEE. With 0 bases removed from V and 6 bases from J, the gap between germline ends came to 10 bases. Employing constant-segment primers, 5'RACE generated TCR alpha and TCR beta cDNA libraries bearing sample barcodes and UMIs. TCRdb passed the 5' RACE reads through MiXCR, listing each CDR3 protein once. The table lists 540,000 or so distinct CDR3 sequences, about 20% of them singletons. This clonotype was counted only a few times. Antigen unknown. The specimen was PBMCs or a T cell subset sorted from them (not recorded which). The chain recombines TRBV9 with TRBJ2-1, with unresolved D. The clonotype comes from an adult woman who had mild COVID-19 (a few samples of this study predate the infection). Cell type and time point are not known. The DNA for the CDR3 is TGTGCCAGCAGCGTAGTATCGGGCGGCAATGAGCAGTTCTTC. It translates to CASSVVSGGNEQFF.